One and the same sample provided the 2 T cell receptor beta chains below, sequenced in a study of T-cell reconstitution after alpha-beta-depleted transplantation in children. A TCRbeta library incorporating unique molecular identifiers was prepared. TCRdb redid the calling of the PCR reads with MiXCR, one entry per CDR3 protein. The data show approximately 1,000,000 distinct CDR3 sequences, less than 30% seen once. The input for sequencing was PBMCs, mostly from graft donor cells, taken 360 days after TCRalphabeta/CD19-depleted stem cell transplant. All receptors derive from a boy under three years old who had a stem cell transplant for SCID, so the T cells may come from the graft donor.

The chain links TRBV6-5 to TRBJ1-1; D is uncertain. The CDR3 is made up of 13 amino acids. Germline assignment: CDR1 MNHEY and CDR2 SVGAGI. V lost 2 bases and J lost 4, with 8 bases in between. The CDR3 DNA reads TGTGCCAGCAGTTACGGCAGTCGCACTGAAGCTTTCTTT. Translating gives CASSYGSRTEAFF.

This sequence joins TRBV29-1 and TRBJ2-5, with D perhaps TRBD2 (6 bases). The CDR3 is 13 amino acids. Germline V gene sequence: CDR1 SQVTM, CDR2 ANQGSEA. V lost 4 bases and J 2 bases, leaving 11 bases between the germline ends. CDR3: CSVGGLLQETQYF. CDR3 nucleotides: TGCAGCGTTGGAGGACTACTGCAAGAGACCCAGTACTTC. The complete variable domain, with remaining parts taken from reference TRBV29-1 and TRBJ2-5, reads SAVISQKPSRDICQRGTSLTIQCQVDSQVTMMFWYRQQPGQSLTLIATANQGSEATYESGFVIDKFPISRPNLTFSTLTVSNMSPEDSSIYLCSVGGLLQETQYFGPGTRLLVL.